The rows below give T cell receptor beta chains drawn from one sample of a study of CD8 T cells in ankylosing spondylitis. TCRdb redid the calling of the 5' RACE reads with MiXCR, one entry per CDR3 protein. Seen here are some 290,000 distinct CDR3 sequences, approximately 20% observed once, and the top ten hold around 8%. The specimen was blood, either unsorted or a sorted T cell fraction (not recorded which). The receptors derive from a male donor with ankylosing spondylitis or in good health (not recorded which). Both conserved end residues are part of each CDR3. The order of the fields is D gene, J gene, clone size, V gene, CDR3 protein, CDR3 DNA. The D gene is left open where the match is weak. Clone size is given for some rows only: seen once, a few or many times, or a class if the clone is expanded.

D: TRBD1
J: TRBJ1-2
size: few
V: TRBV4-1
CDR3: CASSEGDRASYGYTF
DNA: TGCGCCAGCAGCGAAGGGGACAGGGCCTCCTATGGCTACACCTTC

D: TRBD1
J: TRBJ1-1
size: few
V: TRBV2
CDR3: CASTRDRQNTEAFF
DNA: TGTGCCAGCACCCGGGACAGACAAAACACTGAAGCTTTCTTT

D: TRBD2
J: TRBJ2-4
size: few
V: TRBV7-8
CDR3: CASTKGLAGLAKNIQYF
DNA: TGTGCCAGCACCAAAGGACTAGCGGGTCTAGCCAAAAACATTCAGTACTTC

D: TRBD2
J: TRBJ2-1
size: few
V: TRBV6-1
CDR3: CASSDRGLAAKQFF
DNA: TGTGCCAGCAGTGACCGAGGACTAGCGGCAAAGCAGTTCTTC

D: .
J: TRBJ2-5
size: few
V: TRBV5-1
CDR3: CASSFSGRQEETQYF
DNA: TGCGCCAGCAGCTTTTCTGGACGCCAAGAAGAGACCCAGTACTTC

D: TRBD1
J: TRBJ2-1
size: .
V: TRBV20-1
CDR3: CSALWDRGYNEQFF
DNA: TGCAGTGCCCTCTGGGACAGGGGCTACAATGAGCAGTTCTTC

D: TRBD1
J: TRBJ2-3
size: .
V: TRBV10-3
CDR3: CAISRDRAVDTQYF
DNA: TGTGCCATCAGTCGGGACAGGGCTGTGGATACGCAGTATTTT

D: TRBD2
J: TRBJ2-3
size: .
V: TRBV11-2
CDR3: CASSLDLAGSGTDTQYF
DNA: TGTGCCAGCAGCTTAGATCTAGCGGGGAGTGGCACAGATACGCAGTATTTT

D: .
J: TRBJ2-1
size: .
V: TRBV7-3
CDR3: CASSPQVGGRNNEQFF
DNA: TGTGCCAGCAGCCCCCAAGTGGGGGGGCGAAACAATGAGCAGTTCTTC

D: .
J: TRBJ1-3
size: .
V: TRBV10-3
CDR3: CAISGTSGNTIYF
DNA: TGTGCCATCAGTGGGACCTCTGGAAACACCATATATTTT

D: .
J: TRBJ2-4
size: few
V: TRBV20-1
CDR3: CSARDRDIQYF
DNA: TGCAGTGCTAGAGATAGGGACATTCAGTACTTC

D: TRBD1
J: TRBJ2-1
size: .
V: TRBV29-1
CDR3: CSAEGFVGQVYNEQFF
DNA: TGCAGCGCCGAAGGTTTCGTGGGACAGGTGTATAATGAGCAGTTCTTC

D: .
J: TRBJ1-6
size: .
V: TRBV20-1
CDR3: CSARNRVNNSPLHF
DNA: TGCAGTGCTAGAAACAGGGTCAATAATTCACCCCTCCACTTT

D: TRBD2
J: TRBJ2-1
size: .
V: TRBV5-1
CDR3: CASSLSLAGPQTSYNEQFF
DNA: TGCGCCAGCAGCTTGTCGCTAGCGGGACCCCAAACCTCCTACAATGAGCAGTTCTTC

D: TRBD2
J: TRBJ2-3
size: few
V: TRBV5-1
CDR3: CASSSSGSTGTDTQYF
DNA: TGCGCCAGCAGCTCTAGCGGGAGTACTGGCACAGATACGCAGTATTTT

D: .
J: TRBJ1-4
size: .
V: TRBV2
CDR3: CASSANGQLNEKLFF
DNA: TGTGCCAGCAGCGCCAACGGACAGCTTAATGAAAAACTGTTTTTT

D: .
J: TRBJ1-5
size: .
V: TRBV5-1
CDR3: CASSLEGQGTQPQHF
DNA: TGCGCCAGCAGCTTGGAGGGTCAGGGAACTCAGCCCCAGCATTTT

D: TRBD1
J: TRBJ1-5
size: .
V: TRBV3-1
CDR3: CASSQGRGTGGHQPQHF
DNA: TGTGCCAGCAGCCAAGGAAGGGGGACAGGGGGCCATCAGCCCCAGCATTTT

D: TRBD2
J: TRBJ2-3
size: few
V: TRBV12-3/TRBV12-4
CDR3: CASSQSSGTTDTQYF
DNA: TGTGCCAGCAGCCAGAGTAGCGGGACCACAGATACGCAGTATTTT

D: TRBD1
J: TRBJ1-1
size: .
V: TRBV3-1
CDR3: CASSQDKRQGQAFF
DNA: TGTGCCAGCAGCCAAGATAAACGACAGGGACAGGCTTTCTTT

D: .
J: TRBJ1-5
size: few
V: TRBV12-3/TRBV12-4
CDR3: CASSPRGHSNQPQHF
DNA: TGTGCCAGCAGCCCCCGGGGCCACAGCAATCAGCCCCAGCATTTT

D: TRBD1
J: TRBJ1-1
size: .
V: TRBV11-2
CDR3: CASRPGQGTEAFF
DNA: TGTGCCAGCAGACCGGGACAGGGCACTGAAGCTTTCTTT

D: .
J: TRBJ2-3
size: .
V: TRBV7-2
CDR3: CASTTRAAGLSTDTQYF
DNA: TGTGCCAGCACCACTCGAGCGGCAGGCCTAAGCACAGATACGCAGTATTTT

D: TRBD2
J: TRBJ2-1
size: .
V: TRBV6-5
CDR3: CASSYGTSGTTYNEQFF
DNA: TGTGCCAGCAGTTACGGGACTAGCGGGACGACCTACAATGAGCAGTTCTTC

D: .
J: TRBJ2-3
size: .
V: TRBV9
CDR3: CASSVGLWSTDTQYF
DNA: TGTGCCAGCAGCGTAGGACTCTGGAGCACAGATACGCAGTATTTT

D: .
J: TRBJ2-1
size: .
V: TRBV11-2
CDR3: CASSFLKNGNYSVRNEQFF
DNA: TGTGCCAGCAGCTTTTTGAAAAATGGTAATTATTCAGTGCGCAATGAGCAGTTCTTC

D: .
J: TRBJ2-1
size: .
V: TRBV12-3/TRBV12-4
CDR3: CASSSPTEGPKSYNEQFF
DNA: TGTGCCAGCAGTTCCCCCACGGAGGGACCGAAATCCTACAATGAGCAGTTCTTC

D: TRBD2
J: TRBJ2-1
size: few
V: TRBV7-2
CDR3: CASSSSGRGNEQFF
DNA: TGTGCCAGCAGCTCTAGCGGGAGGGGGAATGAGCAGTTCTTC

D: .
J: TRBJ1-2
size: .
V: TRBV12-3/TRBV12-4
CDR3: CANSTGDYGYTF
DNA: TGTGCCAACAGTACCGGGGACTATGGCTACACCTTC

D: TRBD1
J: TRBJ2-3
size: many
V: TRBV28
CDR3: CASSLGAGQGITDTQYF
DNA: TGTGCCAGCAGTCTGGGCGCGGGACAGGGGATCACAGATACGCAGTATTTT

D: .
J: TRBJ1-1
size: .
V: TRBV5-6
CDR3: CASSRAPVGGTEAFF
DNA: TGTGCCAGCAGCCGGGCCCCGGTGGGGGGCACTGAAGCTTTCTTT

D: TRBD1
J: TRBJ2-3
size: few
V: TRBV5-1
CDR3: CASSPIGGASDTQYF
DNA: TGCGCCAGCAGCCCAATAGGGGGCGCGTCAGATACGCAGTATTTT

D: .
J: TRBJ2-1
size: few
V: TRBV20-1
CDR3: CSASGGKQFF
DNA: TGCAGTGCTAGCGGCGGGAAGCAGTTCTTC

D: TRBD1
J: TRBJ2-1
size: many
V: TRBV6-5
CDR3: CASSWDRGTRGEQFF
DNA: TGTGCCAGCAGTTGGGACAGGGGTACGAGGGGTGAGCAGTTCTTC

D: .
J: TRBJ1-1
size: few
V: TRBV12-3/TRBV12-4
CDR3: CASSFGGVNTEAFF
DNA: TGTGCCAGCAGTTTCGGGGGGGTGAACACTGAAGCTTTCTTT

D: TRBD2
J: TRBJ2-3
size: few
V: TRBV10-2
CDR3: CASSIPLAGGGTDTQYF
DNA: TGCGCCAGCAGCATCCCCTTAGCGGGAGGAGGGACAGATACGCAGTATTTT

D: .
J: TRBJ2-6
size: .
V: TRBV12-3/TRBV12-4
CDR3: CASSFPGPTVGANVLTF
DNA: TGTGCCAGCAGCTTCCCGGGACCGACGGTTGGGGCCAACGTCCTGACTTTC

D: .
J: TRBJ2-3
size: .
V: TRBV9
CDR3: CASSVRQIGDTQYF
DNA: TGTGCCAGCAGCGTACGACAGATTGGTGATACGCAGTATTTT

D: .
J: TRBJ2-1
size: .
V: TRBV24-1
CDR3: CATSDLGQGGMFF
DNA: TGTGCCACCAGTGATTTAGGGCAGGGTGGGATGTTCTTC

D: .
J: TRBJ2-2
size: few
V: TRBV7-7
CDR3: CASSLTSVSVGELFF
DNA: TGTGCCAGCAGCTTAACCTCTGTTTCCGTTGGGGAGCTGTTTTTT

D: .
J: TRBJ2-1
size: many
V: TRBV3-1
CDR3: CASSQDSSGTYNEQFF
DNA: TGTGCCAGCAGCCAAGATAGTAGTGGAACCTACAATGAGCAGTTCTTC

D: TRBD1
J: TRBJ2-1
size: few
V: TRBV11-2
CDR3: CASSLVTGRGTYNEQFF
DNA: TGTGCCAGCAGCTTAGTCACGGGCAGGGGGACCTACAATGAGCAGTTCTTC

D: .
J: TRBJ2-5
size: .
V: TRBV20-1
CDR3: CSARVPPRETQYF
DNA: TGCAGTGCTAGAGTCCCACCGAGAGAGACCCAGTACTTC

D: .
J: TRBJ1-4
size: few
V: TRBV20-1
CDR3: CSATHHQGPHEKLFF
DNA: TGCAGTGCCACCCACCACCAGGGTCCTCATGAAAAACTGTTTTTT

D: .
J: TRBJ2-3
size: .
V: TRBV12-3/TRBV12-4
CDR3: CASSFVPDTQYF
DNA: TGTGCCAGCAGTTTTGTGCCAGATACGCAGTATTTT

D: .
J: TRBJ1-5
size: few
V: TRBV14
CDR3: CASSQDWDQPQHF
DNA: TGTGCCAGCAGCCAAGATTGGGACCAGCCCCAGCATTTT

D: .
J: TRBJ2-1
size: .
V: TRBV12-3/TRBV12-4
CDR3: CASSWNGPVTYNEQFF
DNA: TGTGCCAGCAGTTGGAACGGGCCTGTAACCTACAATGAGCAGTTCTTC

D: .
J: TRBJ2-1
size: .
V: TRBV9
CDR3: CASSVLPDSSNEQFF
DNA: TGTGCCAGCAGCGTACTTCCGGACAGTAGCAATGAGCAGTTCTTC

D: .
J: TRBJ2-1
size: few
V: TRBV12-3/TRBV12-4
CDR3: CASTYRSFYNEQFF
DNA: TGTGCCAGCACTTACAGGAGCTTCTACAATGAGCAGTTCTTC